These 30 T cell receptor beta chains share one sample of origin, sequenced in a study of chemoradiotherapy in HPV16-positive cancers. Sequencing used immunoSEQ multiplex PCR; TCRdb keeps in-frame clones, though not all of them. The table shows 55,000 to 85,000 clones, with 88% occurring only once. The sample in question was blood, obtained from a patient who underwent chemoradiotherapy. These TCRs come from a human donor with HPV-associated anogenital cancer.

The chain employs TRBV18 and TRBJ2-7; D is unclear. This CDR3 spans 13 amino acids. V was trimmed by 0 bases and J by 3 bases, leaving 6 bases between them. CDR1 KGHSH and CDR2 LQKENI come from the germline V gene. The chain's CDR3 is CASSPPSVYEQYF. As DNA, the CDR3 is TGTGCCAGCTCACCACCGTCAGTCTACGAGCAGTACTTC.

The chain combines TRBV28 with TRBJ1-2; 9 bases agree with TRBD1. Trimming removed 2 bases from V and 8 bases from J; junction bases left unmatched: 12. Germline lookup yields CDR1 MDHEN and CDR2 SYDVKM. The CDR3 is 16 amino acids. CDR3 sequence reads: CASSLGQGRRWEGYTF. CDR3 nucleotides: TGTGCCAGCAGTTTAGGACAGGGGAGACGATGGGAGGGCTACACCTTC.

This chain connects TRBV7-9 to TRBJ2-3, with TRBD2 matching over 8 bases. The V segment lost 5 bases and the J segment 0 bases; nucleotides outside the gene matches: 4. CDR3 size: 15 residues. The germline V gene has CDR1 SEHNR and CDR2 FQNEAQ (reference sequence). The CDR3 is CASSPRGGSTDTQYF. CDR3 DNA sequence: TGTGCCAGCAGCCCCCGGGGGGGGAGCACAGATACGCAGTATTTT.

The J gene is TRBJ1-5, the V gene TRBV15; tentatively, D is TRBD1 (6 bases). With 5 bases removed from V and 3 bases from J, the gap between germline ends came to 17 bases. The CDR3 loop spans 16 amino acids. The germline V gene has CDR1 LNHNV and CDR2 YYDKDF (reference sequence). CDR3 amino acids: CATSATRYRDNQPQHF. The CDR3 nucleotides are TGTGCCACCAGCGCGACCCGCTACAGGGACAATCAGCCCCAGCATTTT.

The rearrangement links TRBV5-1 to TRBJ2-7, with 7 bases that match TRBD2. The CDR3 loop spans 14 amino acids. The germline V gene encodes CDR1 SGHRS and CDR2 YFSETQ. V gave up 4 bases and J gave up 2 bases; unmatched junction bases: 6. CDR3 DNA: TGCGCCAGCAGCCCCGGGGGGAATCCCTACGAGCAGTACTTC. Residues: CASSPGGNPYEQYF.

CDR3 sequence reads: CASSIVLAPYNEQFF. Here the CDR3 DNA reads TGTGCCAGTAGTATAGTACTAGCGCCCTACAATGAGCAGTTCTTC. This chain connects TRBV19 to TRBJ2-1; TRBD2 aligns across 7 bases. With V trimmed by 1 base and J by 2 bases, 2 bases remained unmatched. Germline V gene data show CDR1 as LNHDA and CDR2 as SQIVND (reference sequence). The CDR3 covers 15 residues.

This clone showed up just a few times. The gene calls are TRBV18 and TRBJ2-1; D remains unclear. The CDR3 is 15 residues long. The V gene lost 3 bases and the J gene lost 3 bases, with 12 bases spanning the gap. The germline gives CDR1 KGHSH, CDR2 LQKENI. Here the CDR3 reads CASSPSTGVYNEQFF. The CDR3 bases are TGTGCCAGCTCACCGTCCACCGGCGTCTACAATGAGCAGTTCTTC.

The CDR3 bases are TGCGCCAGCAGCCAAGACGGCGGCGGGCCGTACTTC. Its translation: CASSQDGGGPYF. V gene TRBV4-1 combines with J gene TRBJ2-5; tentatively, D is TRBD2 (5 bases). CDR1 MGHRA and CDR2 YSYEKL come from the germline V gene. V was trimmed by 0 bases and J by 13 bases, leaving 12 bases between them. CDR3 length: 12 residues.

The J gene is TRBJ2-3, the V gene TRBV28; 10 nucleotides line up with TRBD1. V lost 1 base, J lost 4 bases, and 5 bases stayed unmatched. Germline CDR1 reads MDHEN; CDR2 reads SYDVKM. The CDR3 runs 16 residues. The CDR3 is CASSLLPGQGSDTQYF. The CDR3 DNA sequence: TGTGCCAGCAGTTTATTACCGGGACAGGGGTCAGATACGCAGTATTTT. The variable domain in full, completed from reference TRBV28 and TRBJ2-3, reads DVKVTQSSRYLVKRTGEKVFLECVQDMDHENMFWYRQDPGLGLRLIYFSYDVKMKEKGDIPEGYSVSREKKERFSLILESASTNQTSMYLCASSLLPGQGSDTQYFGPGTRLTVL.

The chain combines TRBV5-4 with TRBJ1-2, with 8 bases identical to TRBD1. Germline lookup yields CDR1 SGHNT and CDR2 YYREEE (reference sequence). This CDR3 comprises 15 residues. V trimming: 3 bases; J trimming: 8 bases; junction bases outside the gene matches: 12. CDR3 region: CASSSVDRDPLGYTF. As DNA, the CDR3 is TGTGCCAGCAGCTCTGTGGACAGGGACCCATTGGGCTACACCTTC.

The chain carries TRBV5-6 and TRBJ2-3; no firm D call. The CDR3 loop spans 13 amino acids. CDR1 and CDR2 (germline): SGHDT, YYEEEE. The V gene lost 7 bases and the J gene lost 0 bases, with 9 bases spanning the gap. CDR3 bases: TGTGCCAGCGGCCTCACTAGCACAGATACGCAGTATTTT. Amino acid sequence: CASGLTSTDTQYF.

The CDR3 here is CASSYYTSGGANEQFF. The CDR3 coding sequence is TGTGCCAGCAGTTATTATACTAGCGGGGGGGCCAATGAGCAGTTCTTC. The V gene is TRBV6-6, the J gene TRBJ2-1; 13 bases fit TRBD2. Trimming cost V 3 bases and J 6 bases; bases outside gene matches: 5. From germline, CDR1 is MNHNY and CDR2 SVGAGI (reference sequence). The CDR3 covers 16 residues.

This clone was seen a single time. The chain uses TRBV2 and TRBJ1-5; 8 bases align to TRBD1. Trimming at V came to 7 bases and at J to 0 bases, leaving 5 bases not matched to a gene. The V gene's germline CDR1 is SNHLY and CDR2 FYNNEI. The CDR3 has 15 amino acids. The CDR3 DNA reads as TGTGCCAGCATGGGGACAGGCGATAGCAATCAGCCCCAGCATTTT. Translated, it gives CASMGTGDSNQPQHF.

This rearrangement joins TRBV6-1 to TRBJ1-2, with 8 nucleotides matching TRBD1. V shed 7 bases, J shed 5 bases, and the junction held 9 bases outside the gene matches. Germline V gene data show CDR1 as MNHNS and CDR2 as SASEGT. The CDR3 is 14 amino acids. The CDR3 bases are TGTGCCAGCAATATGGACAGGGTGGGGTATGGCTACACCTTC. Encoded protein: CASNMDRVGYGYTF.

The CDR3 sequence is CASSLTDFYEQYF. CDR3 in DNA: TGTGCCAGCAGCTTGACAGATTTTTACGAGCAGTACTTC. This chain links TRBV11-2 with TRBJ2-7; D perhaps matches TRBD1 (5 bases). Trimming stripped 3 bases from V and 4 bases from J, with 10 bases between. Germline CDR1 SGHAT, CDR2 FQNNGV. This CDR3 comprises 13 residues.

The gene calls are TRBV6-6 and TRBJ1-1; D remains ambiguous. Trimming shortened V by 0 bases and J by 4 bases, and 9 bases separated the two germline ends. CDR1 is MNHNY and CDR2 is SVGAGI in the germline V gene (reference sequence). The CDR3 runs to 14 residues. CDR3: CASSYSGYGTEAFF. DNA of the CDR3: TGTGCCAGCAGTTACTCGGGGTACGGCACTGAAGCTTTCTTT.

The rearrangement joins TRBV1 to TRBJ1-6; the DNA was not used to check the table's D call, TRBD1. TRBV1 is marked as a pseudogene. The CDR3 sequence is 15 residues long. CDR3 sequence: CTSSRKGGGNSPLHF. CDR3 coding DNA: TGCACCAGCAGCCGAAAAGGGGGCGGAAATTCACCCCTCCACTTT.

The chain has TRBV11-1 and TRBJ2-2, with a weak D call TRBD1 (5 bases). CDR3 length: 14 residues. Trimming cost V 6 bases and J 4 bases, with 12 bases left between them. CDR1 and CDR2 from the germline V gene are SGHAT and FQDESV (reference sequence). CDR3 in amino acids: CASRAGPATGELFF. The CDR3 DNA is TGTGCCAGCAGGGCAGGGCCCGCCACCGGGGAGCTGTTTTTT.

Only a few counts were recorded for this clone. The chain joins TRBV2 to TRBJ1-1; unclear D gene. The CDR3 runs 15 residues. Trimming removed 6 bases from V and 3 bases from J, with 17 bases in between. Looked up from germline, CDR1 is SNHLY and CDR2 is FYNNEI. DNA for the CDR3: TGTGCCAGCAGGGACCGTAACACGGGATACACTGAAGCTTTCTTT. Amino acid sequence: CASRDRNTGYTEAFF.

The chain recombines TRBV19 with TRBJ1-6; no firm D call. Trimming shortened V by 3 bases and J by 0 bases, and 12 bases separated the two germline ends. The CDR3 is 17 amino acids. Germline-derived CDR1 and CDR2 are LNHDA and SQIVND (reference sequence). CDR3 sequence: CASSMIIGSSYNSPLHF. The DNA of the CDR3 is TGTGCCAGTAGTATGATCATAGGGAGCTCCTATAATTCACCCCTCCACTTT.

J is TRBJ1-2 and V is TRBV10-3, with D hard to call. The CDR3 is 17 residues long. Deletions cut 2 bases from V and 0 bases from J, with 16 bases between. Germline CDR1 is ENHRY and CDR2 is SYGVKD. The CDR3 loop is CAISEAGRRTTNYGYTF. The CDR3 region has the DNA TGTGCCATCAGTGAGGCCGGCCGGCGAACCACTAACTATGGCTACACCTTC.

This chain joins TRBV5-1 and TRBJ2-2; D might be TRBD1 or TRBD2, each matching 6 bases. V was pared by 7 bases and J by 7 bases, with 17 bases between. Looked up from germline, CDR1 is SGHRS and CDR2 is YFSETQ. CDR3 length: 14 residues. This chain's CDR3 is CASRVMGGDGELFF. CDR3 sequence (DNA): TGCGCCAGCCGTGTAATGGGGGGCGACGGGGAGCTGTTTTTT.

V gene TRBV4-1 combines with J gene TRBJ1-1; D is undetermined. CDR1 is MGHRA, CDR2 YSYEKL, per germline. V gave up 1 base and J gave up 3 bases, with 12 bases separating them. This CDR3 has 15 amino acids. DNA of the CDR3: TGCGCCAGCAGCCAAGCTCGGGCCAGCGACACTGAAGCTTTCTTT. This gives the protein CASSQARASDTEAFF.

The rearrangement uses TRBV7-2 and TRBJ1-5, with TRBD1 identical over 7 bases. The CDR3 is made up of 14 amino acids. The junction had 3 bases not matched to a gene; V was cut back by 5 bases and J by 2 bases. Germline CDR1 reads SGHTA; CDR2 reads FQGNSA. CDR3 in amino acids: CASSPDRGNQPQHF. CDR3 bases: TGTGCCAGCAGCCCCGACAGGGGCAATCAGCCCCAGCATTTT.

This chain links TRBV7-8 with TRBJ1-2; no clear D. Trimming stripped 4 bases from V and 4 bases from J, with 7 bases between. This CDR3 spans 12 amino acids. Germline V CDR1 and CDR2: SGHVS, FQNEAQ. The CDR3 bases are TGTGCCAGCAGCTCGGATAGCTATGGCTACACCTTC. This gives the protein CASSSDSYGYTF.

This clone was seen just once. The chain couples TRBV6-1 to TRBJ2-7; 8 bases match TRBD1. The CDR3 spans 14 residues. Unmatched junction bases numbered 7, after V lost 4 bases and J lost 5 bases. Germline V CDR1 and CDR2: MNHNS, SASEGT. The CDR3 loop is CASSGRQGWDEQYF. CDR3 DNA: TGTGCCAGCAGTGGACGACAGGGGTGGGACGAGCAGTACTTC.

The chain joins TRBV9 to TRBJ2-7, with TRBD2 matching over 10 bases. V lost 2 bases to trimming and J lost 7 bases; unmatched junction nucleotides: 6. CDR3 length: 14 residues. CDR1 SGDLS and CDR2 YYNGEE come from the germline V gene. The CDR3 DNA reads TGTGCCAGCAGCGTTACGGGACTAGCGACAGAGCAGTACTTC. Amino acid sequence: CASSVTGLATEQYF. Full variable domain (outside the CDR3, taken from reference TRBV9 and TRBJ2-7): DSGVTQTPKHLITATGQRVTLRCSPRSGDLSVYWYQQSLDQGLQFLIQYYNGEERAKGNILERFSAQQFPDLHSELNLSSLELGDSALYFCASSVTGLATEQYFGPGTRLTVT.

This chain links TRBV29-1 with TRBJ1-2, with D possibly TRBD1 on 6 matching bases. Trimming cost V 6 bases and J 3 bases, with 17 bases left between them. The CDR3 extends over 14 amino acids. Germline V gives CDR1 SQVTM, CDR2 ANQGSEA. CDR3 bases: TGCAGCGTCCGGTTGACAGGTTTTCACTATGGCTACACCTTC. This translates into CSVRLTGFHYGYTF.

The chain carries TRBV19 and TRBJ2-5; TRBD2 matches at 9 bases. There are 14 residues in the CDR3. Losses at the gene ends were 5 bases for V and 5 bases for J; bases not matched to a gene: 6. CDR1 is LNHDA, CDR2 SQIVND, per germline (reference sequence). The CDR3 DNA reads TGTGCCAGTAGTGTTAGCGGGAGTAAGGAGACCCAGTACTTC. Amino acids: CASSVSGSKETQYF. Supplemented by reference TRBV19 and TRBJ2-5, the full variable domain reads DGGITQSPKYLFRKEGQNVTLSCEQNLNHDAMYWYRQDPGQGLRLIYYSQIVNDFQKGDIAEGYSVSREKKESFPLTVTSAQKNPTAFYLCASSVSGSKETQYFGPGTRLLVL.

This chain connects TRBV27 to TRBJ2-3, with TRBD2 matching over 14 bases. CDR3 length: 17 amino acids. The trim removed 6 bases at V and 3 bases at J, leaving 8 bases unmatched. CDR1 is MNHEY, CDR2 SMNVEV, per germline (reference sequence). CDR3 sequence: CASRGTSGSVGTDTQYF. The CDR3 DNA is TGTGCCAGCAGGGGGACTAGCGGGAGTGTTGGGACAGATACGCAGTATTTT.